The 2 T cell receptor beta chains below all came from one sample that was sequenced in a study of cytomegalovirus exposure and HLA in healthy donors. 13 Jbeta primers and 60 Vbeta primers were used for the PCR. Profiling relied on immunoSEQ multiplex PCR, and the TCRdb table lists in-frame clones only, not all of them. The table records some 65,000 clones, roughly 70% of them present only once. Sequencing was carried out using PBMCs. These TCRs come from a young woman in good health and CMV-seronegative.

This clone was seen a few times. The chain has TRBV5-6 and TRBJ1-1; D may be TRBD1 (5 bases). The CDR3 covers 12 residues. The V gene lost 4 bases and the J gene lost 5 bases, with 9 bases spanning the gap. Germline assignment: CDR1 SGHDT and CDR2 YYEEEE. CDR3 DNA: TGTGCCAGCAGCGCAGGGTTGACTGAAGCTTTCTTT. Protein product: CASSAGLTEAFF.

V is TRBV6-4 and J is TRBJ1-5, with D perhaps TRBD1 (5 bases). CDR3 length: 13 amino acids. Germline V CDR1 and CDR2: MRHNA, SNTAGT. Trimming stripped 3 bases from V and 3 bases from J, with 6 bases between. The CDR3 nucleotides read TGTGCCAGCAGTGAGGACAACAATCAGCCCCAGCATTTT. Translating it yields CASSEDNNQPQHF.